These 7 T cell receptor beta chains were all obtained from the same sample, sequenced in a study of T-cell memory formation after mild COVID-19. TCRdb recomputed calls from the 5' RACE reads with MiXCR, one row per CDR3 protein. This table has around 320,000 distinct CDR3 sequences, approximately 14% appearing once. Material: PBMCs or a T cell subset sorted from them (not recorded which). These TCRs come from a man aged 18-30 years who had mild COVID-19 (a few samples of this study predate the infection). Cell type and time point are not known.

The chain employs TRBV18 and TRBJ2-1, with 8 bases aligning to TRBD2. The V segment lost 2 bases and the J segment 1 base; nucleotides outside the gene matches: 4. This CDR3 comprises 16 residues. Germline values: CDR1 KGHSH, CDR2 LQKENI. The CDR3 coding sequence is TGTGCCAGCTCACCAACCAGCGGGGGATCCTACAATGAGCAGTTCTTC. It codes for CASSPTSGGSYNEQFF.

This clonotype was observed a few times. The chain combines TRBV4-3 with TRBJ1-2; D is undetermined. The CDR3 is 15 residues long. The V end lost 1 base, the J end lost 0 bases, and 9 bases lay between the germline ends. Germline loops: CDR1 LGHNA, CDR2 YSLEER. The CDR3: CASSQASLANYGYTF. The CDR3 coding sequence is TGCGCCAGCAGCCAAGCAAGCCTCGCTAACTATGGCTACACCTTC.

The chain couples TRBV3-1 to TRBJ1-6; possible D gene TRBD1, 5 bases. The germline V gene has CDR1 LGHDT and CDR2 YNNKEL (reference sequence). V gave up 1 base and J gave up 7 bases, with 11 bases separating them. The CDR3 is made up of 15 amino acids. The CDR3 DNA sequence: TGTGCCAGCAGCCAAGCGGACACGAGAAATTCACCCCTCCACTTT. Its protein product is CASSQADTRNSPLHF.

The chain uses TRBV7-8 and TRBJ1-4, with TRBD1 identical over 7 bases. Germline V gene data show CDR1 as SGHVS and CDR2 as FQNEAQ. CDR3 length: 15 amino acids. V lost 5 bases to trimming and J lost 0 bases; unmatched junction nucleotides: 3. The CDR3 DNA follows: TGTGCCAGCAGCAAAACAGGGGCAACTAATGAAAAACTGTTTTTT. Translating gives CASSKTGATNEKLFF. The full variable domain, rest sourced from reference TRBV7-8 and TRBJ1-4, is GAGVSQSPRYKVAKRGQDVALRCDPISGHVSLFWYQQALGQGPEFLTYFQNEAQLDKSGLPSDRFFAERPEGSVSTLKIQRTQQEDSAVYLCASSKTGATNEKLFFGSGTQLSVL.

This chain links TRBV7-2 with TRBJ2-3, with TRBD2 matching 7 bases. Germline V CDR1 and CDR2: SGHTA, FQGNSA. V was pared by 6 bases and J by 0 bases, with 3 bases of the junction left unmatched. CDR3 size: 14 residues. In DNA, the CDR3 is TGTGCCAGCAGGCTTAGCGGGAGCACAGATACGCAGTATTTT. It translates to CASRLSGSTDTQYF.

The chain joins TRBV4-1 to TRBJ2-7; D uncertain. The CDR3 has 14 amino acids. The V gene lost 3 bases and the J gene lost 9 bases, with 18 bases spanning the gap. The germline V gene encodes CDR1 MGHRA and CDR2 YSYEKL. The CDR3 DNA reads TGCGCCAGCAGCCAGACGGGCACCCCGCGAGGGCAGTACTTC. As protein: CASSQTGTPRGQYF.

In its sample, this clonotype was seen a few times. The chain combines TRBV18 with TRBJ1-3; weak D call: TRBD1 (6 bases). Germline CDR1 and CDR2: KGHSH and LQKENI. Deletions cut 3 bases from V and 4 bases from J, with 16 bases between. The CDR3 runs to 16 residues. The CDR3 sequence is CASSPRNRVDGNTIYF. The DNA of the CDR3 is TGTGCCAGCTCACCTCGGAACAGGGTAGACGGAAACACCATATATTTT.